This TCR beta chain emerged from a study of blood T cell repertoires in COVID-19. Trimming cost V 1 base and J 6 bases; bases outside gene matches: 8. The CDR3 sequence is 15 residues long. The germline gives CDR1 LGHNA, CDR2 YNFKEQ. Assay: immunoSEQ multiplex PCR; the TCRdb copy retains only in-frame clones and omits some. The sample carries 150,000 to 200,000 clones, 74% recorded once. Sequencing input: peripheral blood. The sequence came from a woman older than 75 with acute or convalescent COVID-19. V is TRBV4-2 and J is TRBJ2-7; 8 bases are a match to TRBD2. CDR3 DNA sequence: TGTGCCAGCAGCCAAGTGACGGGACTAGAAGTCGAGCAGTACTTC. Residues: CASSQVTGLEVEQYF.